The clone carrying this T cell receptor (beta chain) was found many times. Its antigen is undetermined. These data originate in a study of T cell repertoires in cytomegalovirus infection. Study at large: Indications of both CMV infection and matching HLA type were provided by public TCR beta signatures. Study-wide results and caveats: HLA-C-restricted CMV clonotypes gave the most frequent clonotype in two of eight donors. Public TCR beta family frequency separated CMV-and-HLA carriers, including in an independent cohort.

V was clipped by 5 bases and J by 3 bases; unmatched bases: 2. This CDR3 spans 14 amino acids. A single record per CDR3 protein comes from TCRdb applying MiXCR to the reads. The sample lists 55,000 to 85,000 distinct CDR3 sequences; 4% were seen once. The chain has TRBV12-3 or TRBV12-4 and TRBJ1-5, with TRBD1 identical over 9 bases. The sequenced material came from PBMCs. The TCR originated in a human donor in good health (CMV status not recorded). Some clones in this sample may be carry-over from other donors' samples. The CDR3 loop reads CASSRQGDNQPQHF. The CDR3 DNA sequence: TGTGCCAGCAGTCGACAGGGGGACAATCAGCCCCAGCATTTT.